This T cell receptor beta chain comes out of a study of blood T cell repertoires in COVID-19. Background on the study: Samples taken during acute and convalescent COVID-19 were collected in the United States, Italy and Spain. The analysed material was cDNA or gDNA that came from T cells, B-cell-depleted T cells, or PBMCs.

The CDR3 runs to 13 residues. V shed 4 bases and J 5 bases; nucleotides not matched to a gene: 3. Germline V gene lookup returns CDR1 MNHEY and CDR2 SMNVEV (reference sequence). Per the original methods: Cell counts per sample came from amplifying reference gene primers. TCRdb keeps only in-frame clones here, not all; method: immunoSEQ multiplex PCR. V and J calls and clone size are given by that table; D and trimming were obtained from the DNA. The sample holds approximately 140,000 clones, about 86% seen once. The chain has TRBV27 and TRBJ1-1; 8 bases are a match to TRBD1. Sequenced sample: peripheral blood. The receptor comes from a man between 65 and 85 years old with acute or convalescent COVID-19. As DNA, the CDR3 is TGTGCCAGCAGTTCCACAGGGGGGACTGAAGCTTTCTTT. Amino acids: CASSSTGGTEAFF.